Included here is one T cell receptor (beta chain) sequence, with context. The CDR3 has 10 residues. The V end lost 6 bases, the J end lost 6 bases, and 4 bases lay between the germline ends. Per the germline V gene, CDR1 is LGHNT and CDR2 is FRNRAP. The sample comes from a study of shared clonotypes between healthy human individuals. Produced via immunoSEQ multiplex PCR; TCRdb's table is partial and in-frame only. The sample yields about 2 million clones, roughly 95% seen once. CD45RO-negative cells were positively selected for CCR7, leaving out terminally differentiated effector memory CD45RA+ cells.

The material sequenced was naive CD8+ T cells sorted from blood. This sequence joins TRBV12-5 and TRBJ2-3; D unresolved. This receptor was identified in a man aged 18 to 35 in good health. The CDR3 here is CASGGDTQYF. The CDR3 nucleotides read TGTGCTAGTGGAGGGGATACGCAGTATTTT.